The source of this TCR beta chain is a study of T-cell reconstitution after alpha-beta-depleted transplantation in children. Unique molecular identifiers were used to barcode this TCRbeta library. TCRdb reanalysed the PCR reads using MiXCR and keeps one entry per CDR3 protein. The table includes roughly 490,000 distinct CDR3 sequences, roughly an eighth detected once. Trimming removed 5 bases from V and 3 bases from J; junction bases left unmatched: 15. CDR3 length: 17 amino acids. The germline V gene encodes CDR1 DFQATT and CDR2 SNEGSKA (reference sequence). This clonotype was obtained from a female patient aged 2 to 10 who had a stem cell transplant for aplastic anemia, so the T cells may come from the graft donor. Sequencing used PBMCs, mostly from graft donor cells, obtained 180 days after TCRalphabeta/CD19-depleted stem cell transplant. The chain is built from TRBV20-1 and TRBJ2-2; 7 bases line up with TRBD1. CDR3 nucleotide sequence: TGCAGTGCTGTGGGAATAGGGGGCGCCTGGGACACCGGGGAGCTGTTTTTT. It codes for CSAVGIGGAWDTGELFF.